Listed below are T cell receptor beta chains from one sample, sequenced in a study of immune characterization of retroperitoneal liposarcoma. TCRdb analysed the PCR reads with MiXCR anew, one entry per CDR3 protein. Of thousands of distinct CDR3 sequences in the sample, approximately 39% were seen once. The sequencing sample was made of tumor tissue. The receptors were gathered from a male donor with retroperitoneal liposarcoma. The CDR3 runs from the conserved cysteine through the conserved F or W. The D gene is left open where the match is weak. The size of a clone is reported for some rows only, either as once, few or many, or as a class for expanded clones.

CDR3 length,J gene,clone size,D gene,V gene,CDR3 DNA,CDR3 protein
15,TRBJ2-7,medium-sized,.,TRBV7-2,TGTGCCAGCAGCTTAGATAGGCAGCGGGTGTTCGAGCAGTACTTC,CASSLDRQRVFEQYF
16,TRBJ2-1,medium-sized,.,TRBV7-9,TGTGCCAGCAGCTTAGTCCTTTCTAGGGCCAACTATGAGCAGTTCTTC,CASSLVLSRANYEQFF
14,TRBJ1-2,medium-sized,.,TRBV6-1,TGTGCCAGCAGTGAAGAGTACGCAGACTATGGCTACACCTTC,CASSEEYADYGYTF
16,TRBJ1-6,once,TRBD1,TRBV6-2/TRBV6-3,TGTGCCAGCAGTATTCCCGGGACAGGGGGGGGGTCACCCCTCCACTTT,CASSIPGTGGGSPLHF
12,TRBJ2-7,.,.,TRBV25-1,TGTGCCAGCGGGGACAATCCCTACGAGCAGTACTTC,CASGDNPYEQYF
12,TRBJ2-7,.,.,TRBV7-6,TGTGCCAGCAGCCACACAGGCTCCGAGCAGTACTTC,CASSHTGSEQYF
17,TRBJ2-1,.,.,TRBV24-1,TGTGCCACCAGTGACTTCATTCCGGGATCTACCTACAATGAGCAGTTCTTC,CATSDFIPGSTYNEQFF
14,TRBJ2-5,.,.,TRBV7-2,TGTACCAGCAGCTTAACCCGTCGCCAAGAGACCCAGTACTTC,CTSSLTRRQETQYF
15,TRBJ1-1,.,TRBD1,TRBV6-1,TGTGCCAGTGAGACAGGGATATACGGGGGGGCTGAAGCTTTCTTT,CASETGIYGGAEAFF
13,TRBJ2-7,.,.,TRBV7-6,TGTGCCAGCAGCCGTAGCCAACACTACGAGCAGTACTTC,CASSRSQHYEQYF
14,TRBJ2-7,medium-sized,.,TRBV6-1,TGTGCCAGCAGTCTCGGGGGCGGGGGACACGAGCAGTACTTC,CASSLGGGGHEQYF
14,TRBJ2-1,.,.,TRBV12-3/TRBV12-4,TGTGCCAGCCGATCCCGCGGGACAGAGGAGACCCAGTTCTTC,CASRSRGTEETQFF
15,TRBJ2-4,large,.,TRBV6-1,TGTGCCAGCAGTGTGACGGAGCTAGCCAAAAACATTCAGTACTTC,CASSVTELAKNIQYF
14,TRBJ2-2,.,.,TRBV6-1,TGTGCCAGCATCCTCGGCCCCAACACCGGGGAGCTGTTTTTT,CASILGPNTGELFF
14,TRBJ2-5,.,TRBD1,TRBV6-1,TGTGCCAGCAGTTTACAGGGGGAAGAAGAGACCCAGTACTTC,CASSLQGEEETQYF
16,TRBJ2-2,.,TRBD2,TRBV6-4,TGTGCCAGCAGCCGACTAGCGGGCGGCGTCACCGGGGAGCTGTTTTTT,CASSRLAGGVTGELFF
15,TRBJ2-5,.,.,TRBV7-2,TGTGCCAGCAGCTCCGTAAGAGACCAAGGGAATGAGCAGTACTTC,CASSSVRDQGNEQYF
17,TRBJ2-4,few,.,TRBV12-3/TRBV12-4,TGTGCCAGCAGTCACAGGGACGGCGCTTTAGCCAAAAACATTCAGTACTTC,CASSHRDGALAKNIQYF
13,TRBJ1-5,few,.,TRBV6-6,TGTGCCAGCAGTTACTCGAGGGGTCAGCCCCAGCATTTT,CASSYSRGQPQHF
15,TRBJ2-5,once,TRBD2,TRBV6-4,TGTGCCAGCAGTCGGACTAGCGGGTACCAAGAGACCCAGTACTTC,CASSRTSGYQETQYF
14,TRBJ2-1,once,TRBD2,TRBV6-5,TGTGCCAGCAGTCGTAGCGGGAGGGCGAATGAGCAGTTCTTC,CASSRSGRANEQFF
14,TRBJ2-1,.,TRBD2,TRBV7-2,TGTGCCAGCAGCTTTACTAGCGGATCGTCTGAGCAGTTCTTC,CASSFTSGSSEQFF
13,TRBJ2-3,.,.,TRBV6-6,TGTGCCAGCAGCGGAGATCCGGGTCGAACGCAGTATTTT,CASSGDPGRTQYF
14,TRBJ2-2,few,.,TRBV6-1,TGTGCCAGCATACGGGAGCAAAACACCGGGGAGCTGTTTTTT,CASIREQNTGELFF
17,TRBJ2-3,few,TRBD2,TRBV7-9,TGTGCCAGCAGCCCCCGTCGACTAGCGGGAGCGACAGATACGCAGTATTTT,CASSPRRLAGATDTQYF
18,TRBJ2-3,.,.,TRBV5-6,TGTGCCAGCAGCTTGGTCACCTTAGGTATTTCTAGCACAGATACGCAGTATTTT,CASSLVTLGISSTDTQYF
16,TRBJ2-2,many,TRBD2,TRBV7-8,TGTGCCAGCAGTCGGGGGGGGACCGTCAACACCGGGGAGCTGTTTTTT,CASSRGGTVNTGELFF
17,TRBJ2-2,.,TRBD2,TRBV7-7,TGTGCTAGCAGCTTAGAACCGGGACTAGCGGGCACCGGGGAGCTGTTTTTT,CASSLEPGLAGTGELFF
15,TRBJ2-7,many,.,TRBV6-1,TGTGCCAGCAGAAAGGCGGGACCGGGTCCCTACGAGCAGTACTTC,CASRKAGPGPYEQYF
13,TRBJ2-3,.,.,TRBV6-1,TGTGCCAGCAGTGATCAAGTTGGAGATACGCAGTATTTT,CASSDQVGDTQYF
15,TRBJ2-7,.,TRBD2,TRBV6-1,TGTGCCAGCAGTGACCTCCGGGTAGCGGGAGTCGAGCAGTACTTC,CASSDLRVAGVEQYF
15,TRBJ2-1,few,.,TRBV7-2,TGTGCCAGCAGCTTCACTCTCTTCACGGGACGTGAGCAGTTCTTC,CASSFTLFTGREQFF
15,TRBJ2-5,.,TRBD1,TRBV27,TGTGCCAGTTGGGGACAGGGGGGCGGAAGAGAGACCCAGTACTTC,CASWGQGGGRETQYF
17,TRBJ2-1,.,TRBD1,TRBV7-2,TGTGCCAGCAGCTTAGCGTTTTCCGGGACAGGGGGCGCGGGGCAGTTCTTC,CASSLAFSGTGGAGQFF
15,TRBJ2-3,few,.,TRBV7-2,TGTGCCAGCAGCTTACGAGGAACTAGCACAGATACGCAGTATTTT,CASSLRGTSTDTQYF
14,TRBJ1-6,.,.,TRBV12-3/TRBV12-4,TGTGCCAGCAGTTCTTCCACCCGGGCGGGACCCCTCCACTTT,CASSSSTRAGPLHF
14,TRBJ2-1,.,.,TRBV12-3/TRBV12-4,TGTGCCAGCAGTTTCTCCGGGAGAAGGAACGAGCAGTTCTTC,CASSFSGRRNEQFF
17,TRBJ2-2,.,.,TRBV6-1,TGTGCCAGCAGTATCTTGGGGGCGGGATTGACCACCGGGGAGCTGTTTTTT,CASSILGAGLTTGELFF
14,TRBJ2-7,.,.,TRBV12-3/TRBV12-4,TGTGCCAGCAGTTTAGGGATGGAGAACTACGAGCAGTACTTC,CASSLGMENYEQYF
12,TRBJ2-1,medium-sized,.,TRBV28,TGTGCCAGCAGTTTAAAGGACTATGAGCAGTTCTTC,CASSLKDYEQFF
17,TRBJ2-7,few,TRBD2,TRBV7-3,TGTGCCAGCAGCTTAAAAGCTAGCGGGATGGGTACCGACGAGCAGTACTTC,CASSLKASGMGTDEQYF
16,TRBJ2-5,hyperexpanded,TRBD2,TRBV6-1,TGTGCCAGCACCATTATTAGCGGGAGTGGCGGACAGACCCAGTACTTC,CASTIISGSGGQTQYF
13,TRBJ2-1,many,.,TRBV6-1,TGTGCCGCAGGAGACTACGGCTCCTACGAGCAGTTCTTC,CAAGDYGSYEQFF
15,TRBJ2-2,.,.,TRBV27,TGTGCCAGCAGTTCCTCCGCCGGAGTCGGCCGGGAGCTGTTTTTT,CASSSSAGVGRELFF
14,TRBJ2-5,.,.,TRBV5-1,TGCGCCAGCAGCCAGACAGGGAGGGGAGAGACCCAGTACTTC,CASSQTGRGETQYF
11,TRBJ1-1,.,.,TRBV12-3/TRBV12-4,TGTGCCAGCAGTTTACGTAGGGAAGCTTTCTTT,CASSLRREAFF
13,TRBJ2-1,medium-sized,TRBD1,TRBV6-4,TGTGCCAGCAGTGACCGGGACAGCAATGAGCAGTTCTTC,CASSDRDSNEQFF
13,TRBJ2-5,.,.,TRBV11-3,TGTGCCAGCAGCTTACCTGGGTCTGAGACCCAGTACTTC,CASSLPGSETQYF
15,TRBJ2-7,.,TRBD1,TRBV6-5,TGTGCCAGCAGCTCCCGTAGGGACAGCTACAATGAGCAGTACTTC,CASSSRRDSYNEQYF
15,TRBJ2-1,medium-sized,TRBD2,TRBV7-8,TGTGCCAGCAGCCTCGGGACTAGCGGGAGGAATGAGCAGTTCTTC,CASSLGTSGRNEQFF
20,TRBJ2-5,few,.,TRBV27,TGTGCCAGCAGTTTACGCCCTCGCAGGGGAGGAGGGGAGAAAACAGAGACCCAGTACTTC,CASSLRPRRGGGEKTETQYF
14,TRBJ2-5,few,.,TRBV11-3,TGTGCCAGCAGCTCCCCCGGCTGGGGAGAGACCCAGTACTTC,CASSSPGWGETQYF
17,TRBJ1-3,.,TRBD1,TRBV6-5,TGTGCCAGCAGTTCGGGACAGCACTTAAGCTCTGGAAACACCATATATTTT,CASSSGQHLSSGNTIYF